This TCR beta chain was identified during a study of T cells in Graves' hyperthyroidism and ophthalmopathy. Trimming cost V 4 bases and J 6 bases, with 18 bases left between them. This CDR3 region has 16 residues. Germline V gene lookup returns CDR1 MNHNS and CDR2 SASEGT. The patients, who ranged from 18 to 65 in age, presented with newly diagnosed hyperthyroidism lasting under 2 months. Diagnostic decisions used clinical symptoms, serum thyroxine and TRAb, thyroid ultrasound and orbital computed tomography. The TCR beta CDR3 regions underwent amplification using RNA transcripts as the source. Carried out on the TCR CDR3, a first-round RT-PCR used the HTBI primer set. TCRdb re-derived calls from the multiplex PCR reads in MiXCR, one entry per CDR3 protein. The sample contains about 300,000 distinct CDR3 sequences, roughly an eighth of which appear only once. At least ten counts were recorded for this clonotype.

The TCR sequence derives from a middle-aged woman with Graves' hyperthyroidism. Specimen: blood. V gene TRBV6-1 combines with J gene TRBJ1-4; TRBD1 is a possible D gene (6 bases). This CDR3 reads CASSAHRGGQYEKLFF. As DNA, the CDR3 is TGTGCCAGCAGTGCTCACCGTGGGGGGCAGTATGAAAAACTGTTTTTT.